These 14 T cell receptor beta chains were all obtained from the same sample, sequenced in a study of Tregs in tolerant kidney transplant recipients. TCRdb's copy holds only in-frame clones and misses some; the assay was immunoSEQ multiplex PCR. The data contain some 90,000 clones, roughly 92% of them singletons. Sequencing used CD8+ T cells from blood. These receptors originate from a human donor in good health.

This rearrangement joins TRBV6-1 to TRBJ2-6, with D tentatively TRBD1 (5 bases). Germline V gives CDR1 MNHNS, CDR2 SASEGT. The germline V and J ends were trimmed by 2 bases and 0 bases, with 8 bases remaining between them. The CDR3 runs to 16 residues. The chain's CDR3 is CASSERDSSGANVLTF. CDR3 DNA: TGTGCCAGCAGTGAAAGAGACAGCTCTGGGGCCAACGTCCTGACTTTC.

The chain is built from TRBV29-1 and TRBJ1-4; TRBD1 agrees at 7 bases. The CDR3 covers 13 residues. V lost 6 bases and J lost 6; bases outside the gene matches: 7. Germline V gene data show CDR1 as SQVTM and CDR2 as ANQGSEA. This CDR3 reads CSVAGTVDEKLFF. DNA for the CDR3: TGCAGCGTAGCCGGGACAGTCGATGAAAAACTGTTTTTT.

The V gene is TRBV11-1, the J gene TRBJ2-7; D ambiguous. Germline V gene data show CDR1 as SGHAT and CDR2 as FQDESV (reference sequence). The V and J ends lost 3 bases and 1 base respectively, with 4 bases between them. This CDR3 has 12 residues. For the CDR3, the DNA is TGTGCCAGCAGCTTGGGATCCTACGAGCAGTACTTC. Amino acids: CASSLGSYEQYF. Looking up the rest from reference TRBV11-1 and TRBJ2-7 gives the full variable domain: EAEVAQSPRYKITEKSQAVAFWCDPISGHATLYWYRQILGQGPELLVQFQDESVVDDSQLPKDRFSAERLKGVDSTLKIQPAELGDSAMYLCASSLGSYEQYFGPGTRLTVT.

V gene TRBV27 combines with J gene TRBJ2-7, with D possibly matching TRBD1 (5 bases). V lost 3 bases and J lost 0, with 15 bases in between. The CDR3 is 16 amino acids. The germline V gene encodes CDR1 MNHEY and CDR2 SMNVEV (reference sequence). Here the CDR3 DNA reads TGTGCCAGCAGTTTCCTTAGGGGCCCTATCTCCTACGAGCAGTACTTC. It encodes CASSFLRGPISYEQYF.

The chain has TRBV7-9 and TRBJ2-2; weak D call: TRBD2 (6 bases). The CDR3 has 13 residues. Germline assignment: CDR1 SEHNR and CDR2 FQNEAQ (reference sequence). V shed 10 bases and J shed 1 base, with 10 bases lying between them. This CDR3 is CAKGRENTGELFF. The CDR3 nucleotides are TGTGCCAAGGGGCGGGAGAACACCGGGGAGCTGTTTTTT.

The J gene is TRBJ1-2, the V gene TRBV30; 8 nucleotides align to TRBD1. Trimming at V came to 0 bases and at J to 2 bases, leaving 5 bases not matched to a gene. This CDR3 comprises 15 residues. Germline V CDR1 and CDR2: GTSNPN, SVGIG (reference sequence). The CDR3 here is CAWSVIAGGNYGYTF. The CDR3 coding sequence is TGTGCCTGGAGTGTAATAGCAGGGGGCAACTATGGCTACACCTTC.

The chain couples TRBV10-3 to TRBJ2-7; D unresolved. Germline V gene sequence: CDR1 ENHRY, CDR2 SYGVKD. Between the trimmed V and J ends, which lost 0 bases and 1 base, there was a span of 10 bases. There are 15 residues in the CDR3. This CDR3 reads CAISESAPPSYEQYF. In nucleotides, the CDR3 is TGTGCCATCAGTGAGTCGGCGCCACCATCCTACGAGCAGTACTTC.

V gene TRBV5-1 combines with J gene TRBJ2-5; TRBD1 matches at 9 bases. Losses at the gene ends were 4 bases for V and 1 base for J; bases not matched to a gene: 5. CDR3 length: 15 residues. Germline V lookup: CDR1 SGHRS, CDR2 YFSETQ. The CDR3 DNA reads TGCGCCAGCAGCCTGGACAGGGGACGCCAAGAGACCCAGTACTTC. Residues: CASSLDRGRQETQYF.

The chain combines TRBV9 with TRBJ1-3; 8 bases map to TRBD1. This CDR3 region has 21 residues. After removal of 3 bases from V and 4 bases from J, the junction contained 24 bases not matched to a gene. CDR1 is SGDLS and CDR2 is YYNGEE in the germline V gene. The DNA of the CDR3 is TGTGCCAGCAGCGGAATACCCGTTGAAAGACAGGGGACGGGCAGCGGAAACACCATATATTTT. This codes for CASSGIPVERQGTGSGNTIYF.

The rearrangement joins TRBV18 to TRBJ2-7; no firm D call. Germline V gives CDR1 KGHSH, CDR2 LQKENI. Between the trimmed V and J ends, which lost 6 bases and 3 bases, there was a span of 9 bases. This CDR3 region has 12 residues. CDR3 loop: CASSLDHYEQYF. The CDR3 DNA reads TGTGCCAGCTCCCTAGACCACTACGAGCAGTACTTC.

CDR3 nucleotide sequence: TGTGCCAGTAGGAAGGACAGGGGGAACCCCTACGAGCAGTACTTC. Translation gives CASRKDRGNPYEQYF. V and J are TRBV19 and TRBJ2-7, with 10 bases lining up with TRBD1. The germline V gene encodes CDR1 LNHDA and CDR2 SQIVND (reference sequence). J gave up 2 bases and V 6 bases, and 7 bases lay outside the gene matches. This CDR3 comprises 15 residues.

The gene calls are TRBV5-1 and TRBJ1-2; TRBD1 aligns across 8 bases. The CDR3 runs to 15 residues. Germline CDR1 is SGHRS and CDR2 is YFSETQ. Trimming cost V 4 bases and J 0 bases; bases outside gene matches: 5. The CDR3 protein is CASSAGDRPNYGYTF. DNA of the CDR3: TGCGCCAGCAGCGCTGGGGACAGGCCTAACTATGGCTACACCTTC.

The chain is built from TRBV14 and TRBJ2-1; tentatively, D is TRBD2 (6 bases). CDR1 and CDR2 from the germline V gene are SGHDN and FVKESK. V was trimmed by 7 bases and J by 3 bases, leaving 10 bases between them. The CDR3 loop spans 13 amino acids. The CDR3 loop is CASTAGRYNEQFF. CDR3 bases: TGTGCCAGCACTGCGGGACGCTACAATGAGCAGTTCTTC.

The chain links TRBV27 to TRBJ1-5; TRBD1 might be the D (5 bases). The CDR3 is 14 residues long. The germline gives CDR1 MNHEY, CDR2 SMNVEV (reference sequence). V lost 3 bases and J lost 2, with 8 bases in between. The CDR3 DNA reads TGTGCCAGCAGTTTGGGGGTAGGCAATCAGCCCCAGCATTTT. Amino acid sequence: CASSLGVGNQPQHF.